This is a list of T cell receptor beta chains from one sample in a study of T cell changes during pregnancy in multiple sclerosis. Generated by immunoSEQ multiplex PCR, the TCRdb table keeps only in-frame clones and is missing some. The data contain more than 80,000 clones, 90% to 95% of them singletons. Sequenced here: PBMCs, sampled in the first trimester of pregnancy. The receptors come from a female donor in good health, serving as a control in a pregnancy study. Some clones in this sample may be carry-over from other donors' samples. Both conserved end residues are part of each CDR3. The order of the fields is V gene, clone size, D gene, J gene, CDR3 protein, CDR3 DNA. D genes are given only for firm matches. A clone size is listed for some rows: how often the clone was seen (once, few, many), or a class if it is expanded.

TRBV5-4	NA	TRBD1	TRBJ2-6	CASSLKTGGNGANVLTF	TGTGCCAGCAGCTTAAAGACAGGGGGAAATGGCGCCAACGTCCTGACTTTC
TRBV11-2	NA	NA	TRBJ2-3	CASSHLGNSVTGSRDTQYF	TGTGCCAGCAGCCACCTTGGAAATAGCGTGACCGGGAGTAGAGATACGCAGTATTTT
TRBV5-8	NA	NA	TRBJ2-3	CASSPDLLAYYTDTQYF	TGTGCCAGCAGCCCGGATCTGCTAGCGTACTACACAGATACGCAGTATTTT
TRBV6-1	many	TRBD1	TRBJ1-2	CASSEAGTGGYGYTF	TGTGCCAGCAGTGAAGCCGGGACAGGGGGCTATGGCTACACCTTC
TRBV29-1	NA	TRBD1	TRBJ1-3	CSVLTGLGTIYF	TGCAGCGTTTTGACAGGGCTGGGCACCATATATTTT
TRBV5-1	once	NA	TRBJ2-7	CASSLLGRSYEQYF	TGCGCCAGCAGCTTGTTGGGCAGGTCCTACGAGCAGTACTTC
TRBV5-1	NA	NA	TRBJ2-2	CASTLGTSNTGELFF	TGCGCCAGCACCCTTGGCACATCGAACACCGGGGAGCTGTTTTTT
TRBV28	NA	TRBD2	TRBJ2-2	CASRQREVGTGELFF	TGTGCCAGCCGTCAGCGGGAGGTGGGCACCGGGGAGCTGTTTTTT
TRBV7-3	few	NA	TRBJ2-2	CASRDSSGELFF	TGTGCCAGCAGGGACAGTAGCGGGGAGCTGTTTTTT
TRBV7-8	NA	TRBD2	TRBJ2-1	CASSLRLALYSDNEQFF	TGTGCCAGCAGCCTAAGACTAGCTTTATACTCCGACAATGAGCAGTTCTTC
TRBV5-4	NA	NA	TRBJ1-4	CASSLDGGIATNEKLFF	TGTGCCAGCAGCTTGGACGGGGGAATAGCAACTAATGAAAAACTGTTTTTT
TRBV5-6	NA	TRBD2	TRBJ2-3	CASSSPGLAFTDTQYF	TGTGCCAGCAGCTCTCCGGGACTAGCGTTCACAGATACGCAGTATTTT
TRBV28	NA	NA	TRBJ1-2	CASSLGGGVNYGYTF	TGTGCCAGCAGTTTGGGAGGGGGGGTCAACTATGGCTACACCTTC
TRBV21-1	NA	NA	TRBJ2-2	CASSRVPAGELFF	TGTGCCAGCAGCCGTGTCCCTGCCGGGGAGCTGTTTTTT
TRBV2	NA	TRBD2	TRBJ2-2	CASSEPSGGLAGGTGELFF	TGTGCCAGCAGTGAACCCTCAGGGGGGCTAGCGGGGGGGACCGGGGAGCTGTTTTTT
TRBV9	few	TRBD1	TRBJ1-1	CASSRSGGTEAFF	TGTGCCAGCAGCCGATCAGGGGGTACTGAAGCTTTCTTT
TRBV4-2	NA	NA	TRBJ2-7	CASSQERLAYEQYF	TGTGCCAGCAGCCAAGAGCGTCTAGCCTACGAGCAGTACTTC
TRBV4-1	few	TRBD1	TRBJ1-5	CASSPGTGKNQPQHF	TGCGCCAGCAGCCCCGGGACAGGGAAGAATCAGCCCCAGCATTTT
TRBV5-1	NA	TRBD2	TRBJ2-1	CASSLVAGGPNEQFF	TGCGCCAGCAGCTTGGTGGCGGGAGGGCCCAATGAGCAGTTCTTC
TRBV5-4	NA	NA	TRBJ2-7	CASSPRRDIVDEQYF	TGTGCCAGCAGCCCCCGACGTGACATCGTGGACGAGCAGTACTTC
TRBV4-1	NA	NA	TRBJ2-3	CASSQDVTRDTQYF	TGCGCCAGCAGCCAAGATGTAACGAGAGATACGCAGTATTTT
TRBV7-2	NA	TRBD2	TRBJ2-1	CASSHRGGTSYEQFF	TGTGCCAGCAGCCATAGAGGTGGGACTAGCTATGAGCAGTTCTTC
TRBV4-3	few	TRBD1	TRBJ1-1	CASSQDLRQGDTEAFF	TGCGCCAGCAGCCAAGATCTCCGACAGGGGGACACTGAAGCTTTCTTT
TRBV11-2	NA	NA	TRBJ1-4	CASSLGPEKLFF	TGTGCCAGCAGCCTTGGGCCGGAAAAACTGTTTTTT
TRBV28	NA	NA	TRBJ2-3	CASSFSLLDTQYF	TGTGCCAGCAGTTTCTCTTTGTTAGATACGCAGTATTTT
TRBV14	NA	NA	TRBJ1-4	CASSRGQNEKLFF	TGTGCCAGCAGCCGAGGACAGAATGAAAAACTGTTTTTT
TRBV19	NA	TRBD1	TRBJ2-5	CASSRTGTEFQETQYF	TGTGCCAGTAGTCGGACCGGGACAGAGTTTCAAGAGACCCAGTACTTC
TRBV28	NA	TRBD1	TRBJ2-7	CASSSTGGYEQYF	TGTGCCAGCAGTTCGACAGGGGGTTACGAGCAGTACTTC
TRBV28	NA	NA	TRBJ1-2	CASSLSTRDSVYGYTF	TGTGCCAGCAGTTTATCTACCAGGGACTCGGTCTATGGCTACACCTTC
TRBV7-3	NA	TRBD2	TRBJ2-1	CASSLLLAGVKGNEQFF	TGTGCCAGCAGCTTATTGCTAGCGGGAGTTAAGGGGAATGAGCAGTTCTTC
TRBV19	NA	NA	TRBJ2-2	CASFLREWYTGELFF	TGTGCCAGCTTTTTACGGGAGTGGTACACCGGGGAGCTGTTTTTT
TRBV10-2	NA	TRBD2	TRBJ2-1	CASSEQGLAYNEQFF	TGCGCCAGCAGTGAGCAGGGACTAGCGTACAATGAGCAGTTCTTC
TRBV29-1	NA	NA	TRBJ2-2	CSVEARGLLDTGELFF	TGCAGCGTTGAAGCTCGGGGACTTTTGGACACCGGGGAGCTGTTTTTT